This passage covers 21 T cell receptor beta chains from one sample sequenced in a study of Ad26.COV2.S vaccination and SARS-CoV-2 variants. Produced via immunoSEQ multiplex PCR; TCRdb's table is partial and in-frame only. The sample records about 350,000 clones, 92% being singletons. This specimen was peripheral blood, taken after recovery from COVID-19. The receptors were gathered from a human donor who had recovered from COVID-19.

With regard to this clone: Its ends do not fully match the called genes, so a read error is possible. The chain has TRBV6-1 and TRBJ1-1; D remains unclear. Per germline, CDR1 MNHNS and CDR2 SASEGT. CDR3 length: 13 residues. CDR3 amino acids: CASREGRNTEAFF. For the CDR3, the DNA is TGTGCCAGCAGGGAAGGAAGGAACACTGAAGCTTTCTTT.

The chain uses TRBV20-1 and TRBJ2-5; 9 positions match TRBD2. This CDR3 spans 15 amino acids. The V gene's germline CDR1 is DFQATT and CDR2 SNEGSKA (reference sequence). J lost 5 bases, V lost 3 bases, and 10 bases had no gene match. CDR3 residues: CSASNPGTSMETQYF. The DNA of the CDR3 is TGCAGTGCTAGTAACCCCGGGACTAGCATGGAGACCCAGTACTTC.

The chain uses TRBV6-4 and TRBJ2-3, with D possibly being TRBD2 (7 bases). The ends were cut back, 2 bases at V and 6 bases at J, with 15 bases in the middle. This CDR3 is 15 amino acids long. Germline V gene lookup returns CDR1 MRHNA and CDR2 SNTAGT. CDR3 nucleotide sequence: TGTGCCAGCAGTGACATGGGGGGGGGCGGTGATACGCAGTATTTT. Protein product: CASSDMGGGGDTQYF.

J is TRBJ1-3 and V is TRBV7-2; D is ambiguous. V was clipped by 1 base and J by 1 base, with 8 bases between them. The CDR3 sequence is 15 residues long. The germline CDR1 and CDR2 sequences are SGHTA and FQGNSA. The CDR3 spells CASSLGLSSGNTIYF. CDR3 DNA: TGTGCCAGCAGCTTAGGACTGAGTTCTGGAAACACCATATATTTT.

This clone was observed a handful of times. The chain is built from TRBV6-4 and TRBJ1-5, with D unclear. This CDR3 is 13 amino acids long. The V and J ends lost 2 bases and 0 bases respectively, with 2 bases between them. Germline-derived CDR1 and CDR2 are MRHNA and SNTAGT. CDR3 nucleotide sequence: TGTGCCAGCAGTGACGATAGCAATCAGCCCCAGCATTTT. Translated: CASSDDSNQPQHF.

This chain uses TRBV2 with TRBJ2-7, with D perhaps TRBD1 (6 bases). Germline CDR1 SNHLY, CDR2 FYNNEI. The CDR3 totals 14 residues. Trimming took 3 bases from V and 2 from J, leaving 11 bases between them. The DNA of the CDR3 is TGTGCCAGCAGTGATCACAGGGTGCCCTACGAGCAGTACTTC. It yields the protein CASSDHRVPYEQYF.

In this sample, this clone turned up a few times. CDR3 protein: CASSLYGREVYF. The CDR3 region has the DNA TGTGCCAGCAGCTTGTACGGCAGGGAGGTATATTTT. The chain links TRBV5-4 to TRBJ1-3; D is perhaps TRBD1 (5 bases). The CDR3 contains 12 residues. Per germline, CDR1 SGHNT and CDR2 YYREEE (reference sequence). V dropped 1 base and J dropped 14 bases, with 13 bases sitting between them.

This chain joins TRBV5-4 and TRBJ1-1; D gene unclear. The germline CDR1 and CDR2 sequences are SGHNT and YYREEE (reference sequence). The CDR3 is made up of 14 amino acids. V was pared by 2 bases and J by 2 bases, with 10 bases between. In nucleotides, the CDR3 is TGTGCCAGCAGCTTCGCTTACAGCAACACTGAAGCTTTCTTT. Protein: CASSFAYSNTEAFF.

CDR3 nucleotides: TGTGCCAGCTCACCCGAAACAGGGTTGTGGGACACTGAAGCTTTCTTT. Translated, it gives CASSPETGLWDTEAFF. The chain combines TRBV18 with TRBJ1-1, with D maybe TRBD1 (6 bases). The CDR3 has 16 amino acids. Trimming cost V 3 bases and J 3 bases, with 17 bases left between them. Germline-derived CDR1 and CDR2 are KGHSH and LQKENI.

On this clone: The sample carries other DNA sequences with the same CDR3. The V and J genes are TRBV7-2 and TRBJ2-1; D tentatively reads TRBD1 or TRBD2 (6 bases each). CDR1 and CDR2 from the germline V gene are SGHTA and FQGNSA. This CDR3 has 15 amino acids. Trimming pared 0 bases from V and 4 bases from J, leaving 10 bases between. The CDR3 DNA sequence: TGTGCCAGCAGCTTAGCCGGGGGCCTTTACAATGAGCAGTTCTTC. It codes for CASSLAGGLYNEQFF.

The chain joins TRBV6-5 to TRBJ2-7; TRBD1 might be the D (6 bases). The germline V and J ends were trimmed by 2 bases and 4 bases, with 6 bases remaining between them. Germline V CDR1 and CDR2: MNHEY, SVGAGI. The CDR3 is made up of 12 amino acids. The CDR3 loop is CASSYTGYEQYF. Here the CDR3 DNA reads TGTGCCAGCAGTTACACAGGGTACGAGCAGTACTTC.

The chain uses TRBV10-3 and TRBJ1-5, with D possibly TRBD1 on 6 matching bases. Germline V gene data show CDR1 as ENHRY and CDR2 as SYGVKD. V was shortened by 4 bases and J by 3 bases, with 10 bases between the two germline ends. The CDR3 is made up of 14 amino acids. CDR3 sequence: CAISVAGDNQPQHF. Written as DNA, the CDR3 is TGTGCCATCAGTGTGGCAGGGGACAATCAGCCCCAGCATTTT.

The chain joins TRBV27 to TRBJ2-3; 15 bases align to TRBD2. This CDR3 spans 17 amino acids. J lost 3 bases, V lost 6 bases, and 7 bases had no gene match. Germline V lookup: CDR1 MNHEY, CDR2 SMNVEV (reference sequence). The CDR3 spells CASRGLGLAGGTDTQYF. CDR3 coding DNA: TGTGCCAGCAGGGGCCTTGGACTAGCGGGGGGGACAGATACGCAGTATTTT.

V gene TRBV2 combines with J gene TRBJ2-5, with unresolved D. CDR1 and CDR2 (germline): SNHLY, FYNNEI. The CDR3 length is 13 residues. V was shortened by 3 bases and J by 6 bases, with 11 bases between the two germline ends. DNA for the CDR3: TGTGCCAGCAGTGACTCGGACCCCAAGACCCAGTACTTC. Translated: CASSDSDPKTQYF.

The V gene is TRBV6-5, the J gene TRBJ1-2; D ambiguous. The CDR3 has 14 residues. V was trimmed by 2 bases and J by 0 bases, leaving 7 bases between them. CDR1 is MNHEY, CDR2 SVGAGI, per germline. For the CDR3, the DNA is TGTGCCAGCAGTTACGCAGGATCTAACTATGGCTACACCTTC. The encoded protein is CASSYAGSNYGYTF.

The chain joins TRBV7-9 to TRBJ2-7; 7 bases match TRBD2. Germline loops: CDR1 SEHNR, CDR2 FQNEAQ (reference sequence). The CDR3 runs 13 residues. Losses at the gene ends were 3 bases for V and 7 bases for J; bases not matched to a gene: 6. The DNA of the CDR3 is TGTGCCAGCAGCTTCACAACCGGGGGGGAGCAGTACTTC. Protein: CASSFTTGGEQYF. The entire variable domain, with the rest obtained from reference TRBV7-9 and TRBJ2-7, is as follows: DTGVSQNPRHKITKRGQNVTFRCDPISEHNRLYWYRQTLGQGPEFLTYFQNEAQLEKSRLLSDRFSAERPKGSFSTLEIQRTEQGDSAMYLCASSFTTGGEQYFGPGTRLTVT.

This clone was detected only once. V usage is TRBV5-6 and J usage is TRBJ2-1; TRBD2 matches 13 bases. V shed 3 bases, J shed 7 bases, and the junction held 1 base outside the gene matches. The germline CDR1 and CDR2 sequences are SGHDT and YYEEEE. The CDR3 has 14 residues. This chain's CDR3 is CASSWTSGGNEQFF. CDR3 sequence (DNA): TGTGCCAGCAGCTGGACTAGCGGGGGTAATGAGCAGTTCTTC. The full variable domain, its missing parts supplied by reference TRBV5-6 and TRBJ2-1, is DAGVTQSPTHLIKTRGQQVTLRCSPKSGHDTVSWYQQALGQGPQFIFQYYEEEERQRGNFPDRFSGHQFPNYSSELNVNALLLGDSALYLCASSWTSGGNEQFFGPGTRLTVL.

The chain uses TRBV1 and TRBJ1-2; the table gives TRBD1 as D, unverified against the DNA. TRBV1 is flagged as a pseudogene. The CDR3 runs 15 residues. The CDR3 region has the DNA TGCACCAGCAGCCCCGGGACAGGGAGTTACTATGGCTACACCTTC. Protein product: CTSSPGTGSYYGYTF.

The rearrangement uses TRBV19 and TRBJ2-3; TRBD2 is a possible D gene (7 bases). V was clipped by 3 bases and J by 3 bases, with 13 bases between them. There are 15 residues in the CDR3. Germline V lookup: CDR1 LNHDA, CDR2 SQIVND (reference sequence). CDR3 bases: TGTGCCAGTAGTATTACGGGGGGCCAAACAGATACGCAGTATTTT. Translation: CASSITGGQTDTQYF.

The chain links TRBV11-2 to TRBJ2-3; TRBD2 aligns across 9 bases. The CDR3 runs 18 residues. Germline assignment: CDR1 SGHAT and CDR2 FQNNGV. V dropped 5 bases and J dropped 0; count of bases not matched to a gene: 12. In nucleotides, the CDR3 is TGTGCCAGCAGCGGACGTCGTAGCGGGGGACCTAGCACAGATACGCAGTATTTT. Protein sequence: CASSGRRSGGPSTDTQYF.

The chain joins TRBV29-1 to TRBJ2-5, with 8 bases identical to TRBD2. J was trimmed by 5 bases and V by 7 bases; bases with no gene match: 9. The CDR3 has 13 amino acids. Germline V gene sequence: CDR1 SQVTM, CDR2 ANQGSEA. In nucleotides, the CDR3 is TGCAGCGCCGACCGGGGGGGCACCGAGACCCAGTACTTC. Translating gives CSADRGGTETQYF.